Below are 17 T cell receptor beta chains sequenced from a single sample in a study of T cell repertoires in cytomegalovirus infection. These TCRs' antigens remain unknown. MiXCR, applied by TCRdb to the reads, yields one record per CDR3 protein. Of about 340,000 distinct CDR3 sequences listed, almost 30% are singletons. The sample consisted of cultured PBMCs, taken from culture after CMV antigen stimulation. The source of these receptors is a human donor in good health (CMV status not recorded). Some clones in this sample may be carry-over from other donors' samples.

A few counts support this clonotype. One end of the junction varies from germline; a read error may be responsible. The rearrangement links TRBV7-7 to TRBJ2-1, with D maybe TRBD1 (5 bases). Germline CDR1 SSHAT, CDR2 FNYEAQ (reference sequence). CDR3 size: 16 residues. The CDR3 nucleotides read TGTGCTAGCAGCCTACAGGCCGCTAGCTCCTACAATGAGCAGTTCTTC. It specifies CASSLQAASSYNEQFF.

This clonotype has just a few counts. This CDR3 reads CSAKDRRVAYEQYF. CDR3 DNA sequence: TGCAGTGCTAAGGACAGACGGGTTGCCTACGAGCAGTACTTC. The V and J genes are TRBV20-1 and TRBJ2-7; tentative D call: TRBD1 (6 bases). The V gene lost 4 bases and the J gene lost 2 bases, with 15 bases spanning the gap. The CDR3 has 14 amino acids. CDR1 is DFQATT, CDR2 SNEGSKA, per germline (reference sequence).

This clonotype has a handful of counts. The chain uses TRBV3-1 and TRBJ2-3; the D gene could be TRBD1 or TRBD2 (6 bases each). V lost 7 bases and J lost 1, with 12 bases in between. Germline lookup yields CDR1 LGHDT and CDR2 YNNKEL (reference sequence). This CDR3 contains 14 residues. CDR3 DNA sequence: TGTGCCAGCACCGGGGGCCTCCGCACAGATACGCAGTATTTT. This sequence encodes CASTGGLRTDTQYF.

In its sample, this clonotype was seen a few times. The chain employs TRBV9 and TRBJ1-3; tentatively, D is TRBD1 (6 bases). V lost 0 bases and J 0 bases, leaving 19 bases between the germline ends. Germline CDR1 is SGDLS and CDR2 is YYNGEE. CDR3 length: 19 amino acids. The CDR3 sequence is CASSVDIHRARGSGNTIYF. The DNA of the CDR3 is TGTGCCAGCAGCGTAGATATCCACAGGGCCAGGGGCTCTGGAAACACCATATATTTT.

The chain recombines TRBV9 with TRBJ2-3; TRBD2 is a possible D gene (5 bases). V lost 1 base and J 2 bases, leaving 8 bases between the germline ends. The CDR3 runs 14 residues. Germline CDR1 reads SGDLS; CDR2 reads YYNGEE. The CDR3 DNA reads TGTGCCAGCAGCGTATCGGGGAACACAGATACGCAGTATTTT. Amino acids: CASSVSGNTDTQYF.

This clonotype was found a few times. This chain connects TRBV7-8 to TRBJ1-1; D ambiguous. The CDR3 totals 15 residues. Between the trimmed V and J ends, which lost 10 bases and 3 bases, there was a span of 21 bases. The V gene's germline CDR1 is SGHVS and CDR2 FQNEAQ. The CDR3 nucleotides are TGTGCCACCACGCCTGGGGAGGTCGGGCACACTGAAGCTTTCTTT. Translating it yields CATTPGEVGHTEAFF.

This clonotype was observed a handful of times. This chain uses TRBV24-1 with TRBJ2-3; 8 bases align to TRBD2. Looked up from germline, CDR1 is KGHDR and CDR2 is SFDVKD. The CDR3 spans 16 residues. V lost 4 bases and J lost 3; bases outside the gene matches: 8. CDR3 in amino acids: CATSDPWGGGTDTQYF. In DNA form, the CDR3 reads TGTGCCACCAGTGACCCCTGGGGCGGGGGGACAGATACGCAGTATTTT.

This clonotype showed up just a few times. This chain links TRBV6-2 or TRBV6-3 with TRBJ2-3; D gene ambiguous. The length of the CDR3 is 15 residues. V was shortened by 8 bases and J by 6 bases, with 21 bases between the two germline ends. In germline, CDR1 is MNHEY, CDR2 SVGEGT. This chain's CDR3 is CASLKSTSKRDTQYF. CDR3 DNA: TGTGCCAGCTTGAAAAGCACATCAAAGAGGGATACGCAGTATTTT.

This chain links TRBV6-2 or TRBV6-3 with TRBJ1-2, with TRBD1 identical over 7 bases. CDR1 MNHEY and CDR2 SVGEGT come from the germline V gene. The junction had 14 bases not matched to a gene; V was cut back by 5 bases and J by 5 bases. CDR3 length equals 16 residues. The CDR3: CASSPQGQGVRYGYTF. As DNA, the CDR3 is TGTGCCAGCAGTCCGCAGGGGCAGGGGGTACGATATGGCTACACCTTC.

This clonotype has more than one count but fewer than ten. The chain couples TRBV19 to TRBJ1-1; 7 nucleotides agree with TRBD1. The CDR3 is made up of 15 amino acids. The V and J ends lost 4 bases and 5 bases, in that order; junction bases with no gene match: 10. Per germline, CDR1 LNHDA and CDR2 SQIVND (reference sequence). The CDR3 loop is CASSKTEGARTEAFF. CDR3 nucleotide sequence: TGTGCCAGTAGTAAAACCGAGGGGGCGCGGACTGAAGCTTTCTTT.

The chain employs TRBV7-9 and TRBJ2-5; 8 nucleotides match TRBD2. The CDR3 covers 13 residues. The germline gives CDR1 SEHNR, CDR2 FQNEAQ (reference sequence). V dropped 10 bases and J dropped 5; count of bases not matched to a gene: 9. CDR3 protein: CATRAGAGETQYF. Written as DNA, the CDR3 is TGTGCCACCAGAGCGGGGGCTGGGGAGACCCAGTACTTC. Filled out from reference TRBV7-9 and TRBJ2-5, the complete variable domain reads DTGVSQNPRHKITKRGQNVTFRCDPISEHNRLYWYRQTLGQGPEFLTYFQNEAQLEKSRLLSDRFSAERPKGSFSTLEIQRTEQGDSAMYLCATRAGAGETQYFGPGTRLLVL.

This clonotype appeared a few times. The chain is built from TRBV12-3 or TRBV12-4 and TRBJ2-2, with D unclear. The CDR3 runs to 15 residues. The germline V and J ends were trimmed by 1 base and 4 bases, with 10 bases remaining between them. Written as DNA, the CDR3 is TGTGCCAGCAGTTTAGGCGGCCGGAGCACCGGGGAGCTGTTTTTT. It yields the protein CASSLGGRSTGELFF.

This clonotype was counted a few times. This sequence joins TRBV7-6 and TRBJ2-2; a possible D gene is TRBD1 (5 bases). Looked up from germline, CDR1 is SGHVS and CDR2 is FNYEAQ. V gave up 1 base and J gave up 4 bases, with 7 bases separating them. The CDR3 is made up of 14 amino acids. The CDR3 sequence is CASSLDRFTGELFF. CDR3 DNA sequence: TGTGCCAGCAGCTTAGACAGGTTCACCGGGGAGCTGTTTTTT.

The chain joins TRBV6-1 to TRBJ1-6; 10 positions agree with TRBD1. The CDR3 spans 15 residues. CDR1 is MNHNS, CDR2 SASEGT, per germline. The V and J ends lost 5 bases and 15 bases, in that order; junction bases with no gene match: 13. In nucleotides, the CDR3 is TGTGCCAGCAGTCCCGGGACAGGGGCCCCTGTTTTCCTCCACTTT. This codes for CASSPGTGAPVFLHF.

The V and J genes are TRBV5-1 and TRBJ1-1; perhaps TRBD1 as D (5 bases). Between the trimmed V and J ends, which lost 4 bases and 3 bases, there was a span of 13 bases. Germline V lookup: CDR1 SGHRS, CDR2 YFSETQ. The CDR3 runs to 14 residues. CDR3 loop: CASSPGGIDTEAFF. The CDR3 DNA follows: TGCGCCAGCAGCCCGGGGGGGATCGACACTGAAGCTTTCTTT.

The rearrangement links TRBV20-1 to TRBJ1-5; D may be TRBD1 (5 bases). Germline V gene data show CDR1 as DFQATT and CDR2 as SNEGSKA (reference sequence). This CDR3 is 15 amino acids long. V was trimmed by 2 bases and J by 0 bases, leaving 11 bases between them. CDR3 DNA sequence: TGCAGTGCTAGAATCATCGACAGTAGCAATCAGCCCCAGCATTTT. Translating it yields CSARIIDSSNQPQHF.

This rearrangement joins TRBV12-3 or TRBV12-4 to TRBJ1-4; the D gene is possibly TRBD1 (5 bases). The CDR3 runs to 14 residues. V lost 7 bases to trimming and J lost 8 bases, with 17 bases between them. CDR3 sequence (DNA): TGTGCCAGCACCCACTCCGACAGAGGAGAAAAACTGTTTTTT. Translation: CASTHSDRGEKLFF.